This is a list of T cell receptor beta chains from one sample in a study. Each CDR3 protein is one row after TCRdb ran MiXCR on the 5' RACE reads. The data show tens of thousands of distinct CDR3 sequences, less than 30% seen once. The sample taken for sequencing was memory CD4+ T cells sorted from a lymph node. The receptors derive from a female donor with breast cancer. The CDR3 runs from the conserved cysteine through the conserved F or W. A D gene is named only where the DNA matches it firmly. The size of a clone is reported for some rows only, either as once, few or many, or as a class for expanded clones.

>TRBJ2-7|TRBV15|NA|NA
CATSQVQGYEQYF
TGTGCCACCAGCCAAGTTCAGGGTTACGAGCAGTACTTC
>TRBJ2-7|TRBV28|TRBD1|once
CASRGTGGYEQYF
TGTGCCAGCAGGGGTACAGGGGGGTACGAGCAGTACTTC
>TRBJ1-5|TRBV6-5|NA|many
CASSQNRNQPQHF
TGTGCCAGCAGCCAAAACAGGAATCAGCCCCAGCATTTT
>TRBJ2-1|TRBV20-1|NA|few
CSAREDDGGEQFF
TGCAGTGCTAGAGAGGATGACGGAGGAGAGCAGTTCTTC
>TRBJ2-1|TRBV5-1|NA|NA
CASSLAPQGGDNEQFF
TGCGCCAGCAGCTTGGCACCGCAGGGTGGGGACAATGAGCAGTTCTTC
>TRBJ2-7|TRBV12-3/TRBV12-4|TRBD1|few
CASSLRTGRHEQYF
TGTGCCAGCAGTTTAAGGACAGGGAGGCACGAGCAGTACTTC
>TRBJ2-3|TRBV20-1|TRBD2|NA
CSARRLAGGVSGTDTQYF
TGCAGTGCTAGACGTCTAGCGGGAGGAGTAAGCGGCACAGATACGCAGTATTTT
>TRBJ2-2|TRBV24-1|NA|NA
CATSDLDRNTGELFF
TGTGCCACCAGTGATTTGGACAGGAACACCGGGGAGCTGTTTTTT
>TRBJ2-3|TRBV10-3|TRBD2|NA
CAIKPSGELSTDTQYF
TGTGCCATCAAGCCTAGCGGGGAACTTAGCACAGATACGCAGTATTTT
>TRBJ1-2|TRBV4-1|TRBD1|few
CASSQGQGEGGYTF
TGCGCCAGCAGCCAAGGACAGGGTGAAGGCGGCTACACCTTC
>TRBJ2-3|TRBV7-2|NA|few
CASRGGTGSTDTQYF
TGTGCCAGCAGGGGGGGGACAGGAAGCACAGATACGCAGTATTTT
>TRBJ2-2|TRBV7-3|NA|few
CASSFRQAQNTGELFF
TGTGCCAGCAGCTTTAGACAGGCCCAAAACACCGGGGAGCTGTTTTTT
>TRBJ2-3|TRBV4-1|NA|NA
CASSQEGRRTDTQYF
TGCGCCAGCAGCCAAGAAGGACGCCGCACAGATACGCAGTATTTT
>TRBJ2-7|TRBV29-1|NA|NA
CSVEEPGYEQYF
TGCAGCGTTGAAGAGCCAGGCTACGAGCAGTACTTC
>TRBJ1-4|TRBV5-1|NA|once
CASSVTRLPNEKLFF
TGCGCCAGCAGCGTAACTCGACTTCCCAATGAAAAACTGTTTTTT
>TRBJ2-1|TRBV7-6|NA|few
CASSLAGVREQFF
TGTGCCAGCAGCTTAGCGGGAGTTCGGGAGCAGTTCTTC
>TRBJ2-3|TRBV20-1|NA|many
CSARDIGGISTDTQYF
TGCAGTGCTAGAGATATCGGCGGGATAAGCACAGATACGCAGTATTTT
>TRBJ1-1|TRBV6-2/TRBV6-3|TRBD1|many
CASKGQGDTEAFF
TGTGCCAGCAAAGGGCAGGGGGACACTGAAGCTTTCTTT
>TRBJ2-7|TRBV7-9|TRBD2|NA
CASSLAGDGHEQYF
TGTGCCAGCAGCCTAGCGGGAGACGGCCACGAGCAGTACTTC
>TRBJ2-3|TRBV9|TRBD1|NA
CASSTGTVSTDTQYF
TGTGCCAGCAGCACCGGGACAGTTAGCACAGATACGCAGTATTTT
>TRBJ1-1|TRBV11-2|NA|NA
CASSLWGGQEAFF
TGTGCCAGCAGCTTGTGGGGGGGCCAAGAAGCTTTCTTT
>TRBJ2-2|TRBV18|NA|NA
CASSPEGNRAHTGELFF
TGTGCCAGCTCACCAGAGGGAAACAGGGCCCACACCGGGGAGCTGTTTTTT
>TRBJ2-1|TRBV5-1|TRBD1|once
CASSSRTGGDNEQFF
TGCGCCAGCAGCTCTCGGACAGGGGGGGACAATGAGCAGTTCTTC
>TRBJ2-1|TRBV5-6|TRBD1|NA
CASSLLSRGPYNEQFF
TGTGCCAGCAGCTTGTTGTCCAGGGGGCCCTACAATGAGCAGTTCTTC
>TRBJ2-3|TRBV4-1|TRBD1|NA
CASSQGTGGTDTQYF
TGCGCCAGCAGCCAAGGGACAGGGGGCACAGATACGCAGTATTTT
>TRBJ1-2|TRBV9|NA|NA
CASSVGRDIGYTF
TGTGCCAGCAGCGTAGGTCGAGACATCGGCTACACCTTC
>TRBJ1-5|TRBV28|TRBD1|few
CASRDRGQGGPQHF
TGTGCCAGCAGAGACAGGGGGCAGGGAGGACCCCAGCATTTT
>TRBJ2-3|TRBV27|NA|few
CATSAGLDTQYF
TGTGCCACCAGCGCCGGACTAGATACGCAGTATTTT
>TRBJ2-7|TRBV4-3|NA|few
CASSQMLSGYIYEQYF
TGCGCCAGCAGCCAGATGCTTAGCGGCTACATCTACGAGCAGTACTTC
>TRBJ1-2|TRBV20-1|TRBD1|medium-sized
CSARDPGQGRGYGYTF
TGCAGTGCTAGAGATCCCGGACAGGGTAGGGGCTATGGCTACACCTTC
>TRBJ1-5|TRBV28|NA|NA
CASSDTGLGQPQHF
TGTGCCAGCAGCGATACAGGGCTGGGGCAGCCCCAGCATTTT
>TRBJ1-2|TRBV27|NA|NA
CASSPLDRNYYGYTF
TGTGCCAGCAGTCCCCTCGACAGGAACTACTATGGCTACACCTTC
>TRBJ2-1|TRBV3-1|NA|NA
CASSHYNEQFF
TGTGCCAGCAGCCATTACAATGAGCAGTTCTTC
>TRBJ2-3|TRBV4-2|TRBD2|NA
CASSQETSSDTQYF
TGTGCCAGCAGCCAGGAGACTAGCTCAGATACGCAGTATTTT
>TRBJ1-3|TRBV2|NA|NA
CASSPQAVGDTIYF
TGTGCCAGCAGTCCACAGGCCGTCGGGGACACCATATATTTT
>TRBJ2-7|TRBV29-1|NA|NA
CSVAGISVSYEQYF
TGCAGCGTCGCCGGGATCTCCGTATCCTACGAGCAGTACTTC
>TRBJ2-7|TRBV3-1|TRBD2|NA
CASSPTSGAEQYF
TGTGCCAGCAGCCCAACTAGCGGGGCCGAGCAGTACTTC
>TRBJ2-7|TRBV2|NA|NA
CASSEQGPPYEQYF
TGTGCCAGCAGTGAACAGGGGCCCCCCTACGAGCAGTACTTC
>TRBJ2-1|TRBV5-5|NA|NA
CASSLASVSYNEQFF
TGTGCCAGCAGCTTGGCATCCGTTTCCTACAATGAGCAGTTCTTC
>TRBJ1-2|TRBV28|NA|few
CASRRPGDYGYTF
TGTGCCAGCAGACGGCCCGGAGACTATGGCTACACCTTC
>TRBJ2-1|TRBV11-3|TRBD2|few
CASRYNSGRACYEQFF
TGTGCCAGCAGGTACAATAGCGGGAGGGCCTGTTATGAGCAGTTCTTC
>TRBJ2-1|TRBV28|TRBD2|few
CASSYRSGGHNEQFF
TGTGCCAGCAGTTACCGTAGCGGGGGGCACAATGAGCAGTTCTTC
>TRBJ1-5|TRBV12-3/TRBV12-4|NA|NA
CASTLGGGQPQHF
TGTGCCAGCACCCTCGGGGGGGGCCAGCCCCAGCATTTT
>TRBJ2-3|TRBV11-3|NA|NA
CASSLSLPGIEDTQYF
TGTGCCAGCAGCTTATCCCTCCCCGGTATTGAGGATACGCAGTATTTT
>TRBJ1-5|TRBV20-1|TRBD1|few
CSAGRQGQPQHF
TGCAGTGCTGGGAGACAGGGCCAGCCCCAGCATTTT
>TRBJ1-4|TRBV4-1|NA|few
CASSRGEGTLKLFF
TGCGCCAGCAGCCGGGGCGAAGGAACCTTAAAACTGTTTTTT
>TRBJ2-3|TRBV12-3/TRBV12-4|NA|NA
CASSSLTSDTQYF
TGTGCCAGCAGTTCTCTAACGTCAGATACGCAGTATTTT
>TRBJ2-1|TRBV20-1|TRBD1|few
CSATTRDRAYNEQFF
TGCAGTGCTACCACCCGGGACAGGGCCTACAATGAGCAGTTCTTC
>TRBJ2-5|TRBV30|TRBD1|few
CAWTTGQGRGETQYF
TGTGCCTGGACTACGGGACAGGGCAGGGGAGAGACCCAGTACTTC
>TRBJ1-5|TRBV27|NA|NA
CDSAGREDQPQHF
TGTGACAGCGCGGGGCGGGAAGATCAGCCCCAGCATTTT
>TRBJ2-1|TRBV7-2|TRBD2|few
CASSSGTRGFNEQFF
TGTGCCAGCAGCTCAGGGACTAGGGGTTTCAATGAGCAGTTCTTC
>TRBJ1-2|TRBV12-3/TRBV12-4|NA|NA
CASSLPTGSYGYTF
TGTGCCAGCAGTTTACCGACGGGGAGCTATGGCTACACCTTC